This T cell receptor beta chain was obtained from a study of CD8+ T cells in alopecia areata (dated by TCRdb to the late 2010s). Describing the broader study: Treated patients were enrolled in an open-label pilot trial of oral tofacitinib, 5 to 10 mg twice daily, for moderate-to-severe alopecia areata. Patients stayed on tofacitinib for 6 to 18 months and then had 6 months of follow-up off drug so that delayed response and recurrence could be assessed. To study T cell clonal expansion in alopecia areata, the researchers applied high-throughput TCRbeta sequencing to both the C3H/HeJ mouse model and human patients. In humans, TCRbeta sequencing was performed on scalp tissue and on sorted CD4+ and CD8+ peripheral blood T cells from healthy controls and from patients with patchy or totalis/universalis alopecia areata. Biopsies were taken from tofacitinib-treated patients at baseline and again at 4 and 24 weeks into treatment, and several of those patients also had a later scalp biopsy. Scalp clonality was compared among normal scalp (n=4), patchy alopecia areata scalp (n=8), and alopecia totalis/universalis scalp (n=8). RNA was extracted with the PAXgene miRNA kit for fixed scalp, the miRNeasy kit for PBMCs, and the RNeasy kit for mouse skin. TCRbeta CDR3 regions were amplified by immunoSEQ multiplex PCR using 35 Vbeta forward and 13 Jbeta reverse primers. General study outcomes and caveats: TCR sequences shared between patients were less clear than in mice, possibly partly because of HLA diversity in the patient population. Higher clonality and more expanded CD8+ clones were observed in lesional scalp than in normal scalp, particularly in alopecia totalis/universalis, a finding suggestive of antigenic drive. Scalp TCR repertoire analysis is complicated because resident alphabeta T cells in normal human skin are also sequenced, whereas mouse skin is dominated by gammadelta T cells.

From alopecia areata patients, peripheral blood was collected along with lesional scalp punch biopsies. PBMCs were separated by density centrifugation and stained for CD3, CD4 and CD8, after which CD4+ and CD8+ T cells were sorted on a FACSAria. The CDR3 contains 20 residues, cysteine and phenylalanine counted. The entry retains the CDR3 DNA only, 60 bases that are in frame from base 1. V and J are trimmed by 0 bases and 4 bases, and the gene matches miss 11 bases of the junction. CDR1 and CDR2 are read off the germline V gene as MGHRA and YSYEKL. Receptor libraries were prepared by the immunoSEQ multiplex PCR assay. RNA was extracted from all samples and reverse transcribed into cDNA, which served as template for TCR sequencing. SuperScript III was used for first-strand cDNA synthesis, primed with a 2:1 mix of oligo-dT and random hexamers. Amplification bias was assessed with a synthetic immune receptor repertoire, and residual bias was removed computationally. The paper's processing steps were these. Raw reads were preprocessed for error removal, and CDR3 was defined according to IMGT conventions as running from the conserved cysteine to phenylalanine. Clonality was computed by normalizing Shannon entropy by log2 of the number of productive unique TCRs and subtracting the result from 1. Whether each scalp clone was CD4 or CD8 was inferred by checking scalp TCRbeta sequences against the CD4 and CD8 repertoires from sorted blood. Not all clones reach the TCRdb copy of this immuneACCESS table, which keeps in-frame sequences only. Checked studies attribute under half of the gap to unresolved V genes and leave the rest unexplained. V, J and clone size are those of that table, while D and trimming were read from the DNA. The sample table shows around 100,000 clones, and roughly two fifths are seen once. The ten largest clones represent 1% to 1.5% of the sample.

This clone was found many times. Its antigen is not yet known. Base qualities are not recorded, but no much larger clone differs from it by a single base. What was sequenced was CD4+ T cells sorted from blood. The sequence was obtained from a human donor with alopecia areata. This receptor chain uses TRBV4-1 and TRBJ2-2; 13 middle bases align to TRBD2. DNA sequence: TGCGCCAGCAGCCAAGACCAACTAGCGGGAGGGCCGTGGGGCACCGGGGAGCTGTTTTTT. This gives the protein CASSQDQLAGGPWGTGELFF.